These T cell receptor beta chains were read from a single sample in a study of T-cell memory formation after mild COVID-19. TCRdb analysed the 5' RACE reads with MiXCR anew, one entry per CDR3 protein. The data hold around 530,000 distinct CDR3 sequences, with less than 25% observed a single time. Sequencing used PBMCs or a T cell subset sorted from them (not recorded which). These receptors originate from an adult woman who had mild COVID-19 (a few samples of this study predate the infection). Cell type and time point are not known. Each CDR3 is given with its conserved first and last residue. The D gene is left open where the match is weak. Expanded clones are given a class, and other clones once, few, many or no size at all.

len	d_gene	abundance	v_gene	j_gene	CDR3nt	CDR3aa
13	NA	few	TRBV27	TRBJ2-1	TGTGCCAGCAGTTCGACAGTAAACAATGAGCAGTTCTTC	CASSSTVNNEQFF
13	NA	NA	TRBV2	TRBJ1-6	TGTGCCAGCATTAAAGGAAGTAGTTCACCCCTCCACTTT	CASIKGSSSPLHF
13	TRBD2	few	TRBV7-6	TRBJ2-1	TGTGCCAGCAGCCCGTCGGGGGGAGATGAGCAGTTCTTC	CASSPSGGDEQFF
14	TRBD1	many	TRBV7-2	TRBJ1-2	TGTGCCAGCAGCACACAACAGGGGGCCAATGGCTACACCTTC	CASSTQQGANGYTF
14	NA	NA	TRBV5-1	TRBJ2-5	TGCGCCAGCAGCTTTGGGAGGACCCGAGAGACCCATTACTTC	CASSFGRTRETHYF
19	TRBD1	NA	TRBV5-1	TRBJ1-1	TGCGCCAGCAGCTTGGACCCACCTGGACAGGTCAACGAGAACACTGAAGCTTTCTTT	CASSLDPPGQVNENTEAFF
15	TRBD2	NA	TRBV18	TRBJ2-1	TGTGCCAGCTCACCTGGGACTAGCGCTTCCAATGAGCAGTTCTTC	CASSPGTSASNEQFF
12	NA	NA	TRBV29-1	TRBJ1-4	TGCAGCGTCGGGATGTTAGGTGAAAAACTGTTTTTT	CSVGMLGEKLFF
12	NA	NA	TRBV2	TRBJ1-1	TGTGCCAGCAGTGAACAGGCGGTTGAAGCTTTCTTT	CASSEQAVEAFF
13	NA	few	TRBV24-1	TRBJ2-7	TGTGCCACCGGGCCCCCTGCAGGGGACGAGCAGTACTTC	CATGPPAGDEQYF
15	NA	many	TRBV5-1	TRBJ2-3	TGCGCCAGCAGCTTGGTGACGGGGAACACAGATACGCAGTATTTT	CASSLVTGNTDTQYF
14	NA	NA	TRBV30	TRBJ2-1	TGTGCCTGGGACTCCAGGACCCGACGGTATGAGCAGTTCTTC	CAWDSRTRRYEQFF
16	NA	NA	TRBV4-3	TRBJ2-2	TGCGCCAGCAGCCAAGATGGGGGGAAACACACCGGGGAGCTGTTTTTT	CASSQDGGKHTGELFF
13	TRBD2	NA	TRBV20-1	TRBJ2-5	TGCAGGCCCGCGGGGGGCCTCCGGGAGACCCAGTACTTC	CRPAGGLRETQYF
11	NA	many	TRBV6-5	TRBJ2-1	TGTGCCAGCAAACTAAACAATGAGCAGTTCTTC	CASKLNNEQFF
14	NA	few	TRBV5-1	TRBJ1-2	TGCGCCAGCAGCTTCGGTCAGGGCAGCGATGGCTACACCTTC	CASSFGQGSDGYTF
16	TRBD2	NA	TRBV7-6	TRBJ2-2	TGTGCCAGCAGCTTTGTGAGCGGGAGTAATGGCGGGGAGCTGTTTTTT	CASSFVSGSNGGELFF
15	NA	NA	TRBV10-2	TRBJ1-5	TGCGCCAGCAGTGAGTGGACGGTTAGCAATCAGCCCCAGCATTTT	CASSEWTVSNQPQHF
17	NA	few	TRBV7-9	TRBJ1-1	TGTGCCAGCAGCTCCTATCGGGCAGGGACCTTGAACACTGAAGCTTTCTTT	CASSSYRAGTLNTEAFF
13	NA	few	TRBV10-3	TRBJ2-7	TGTGCCATCAGTGGGAGAGCTGACGACGAGCAGTACTTC	CAISGRADDEQYF
12	TRBD1	few	TRBV7-9	TRBJ1-1	TGTGCCAGCAGCTCAGGGGGTCCTGAAGCTTTCTTT	CASSSGGPEAFF
15	NA	NA	TRBV18	TRBJ2-7	TGTGCCAGCTCACCCGGGGCTAGCGCATCCTACGAGCAGTACTTC	CASSPGASASYEQYF
19	NA	few	TRBV5-5	TRBJ2-3	TGTGCCAGCAGCCCCGCACTCTTCCGGGACCGTCGTCCTCAGAATACGCAGTATTTT	CASSPALFRDRRPQNTQYF
16	NA	few	TRBV7-2	TRBJ2-2	TGTGCCAGCAGCTTACTAGGACCGGAGAACACCGGGGAGCTGTTTTTT	CASSLLGPENTGELFF
15	NA	few	TRBV3-1	TRBJ1-1	TGTGCCAGCAGCCCAACACAGGGCATGAACACTGAAGCTTTCTTT	CASSPTQGMNTEAFF
13	NA	NA	TRBV25-1	TRBJ2-7	TGTGCCAGTGGACGAGGGGACAACTACGAGCAGTACTTC	CASGRGDNYEQYF
17	TRBD2	NA	TRBV24-1	TRBJ2-1	TGTGCCACCAGTGAACCTGAGGCTAGCGGGGTAGGGCATGAGCAGTTCTTC	CATSEPEASGVGHEQFF
19	NA	few	TRBV20-1	TRBJ2-5	TGCAGTGCTAGAGATGAATTTTCGGCAGGGGCTCAGTACCAAGAGACCCAGTACTTC	CSARDEFSAGAQYQETQYF
15	NA	many	TRBV5-1	TRBJ2-7	TGCGCCAGCAGCTTCACGGGCCACACAACCTACGAGCAGTACTTC	CASSFTGHTTYEQYF
12	NA	NA	TRBV3-1	TRBJ1-2	TGTGCCAGCTCAATCGCCGCGGGTACAAACACCTTC	CASSIAAGTNTF
13	NA	many	TRBV5-1	TRBJ1-1	TGCGCCAGCAGCTTGGAAAGGTCCACTGAAGCTTTCTTT	CASSLERSTEAFF
15	NA	few	TRBV23-1	TRBJ2-3	TGCGCCAGCAGGCCCGACTGCGGCTACACAGATACGCAGTATTTT	CASRPDCGYTDTQYF
14	NA	NA	TRBV20-1	TRBJ2-2	TGCAGTGCTTCCCCTCCTATACCCACCGGGGAGCTGTTTTTT	CSASPPIPTGELFF
15	TRBD2	few	TRBV7-8	TRBJ2-7	TGTGCCAGCAGCCCCGCCGGCGGGAGCTCCTACGAGCAGTACTTC	CASSPAGGSSYEQYF
11	NA	NA	TRBV3-1	TRBJ2-1	TGTGCCAGCAGCCAGGCGGAGGCTCAGTTCTTC	CASSQAEAQFF
15	TRBD1	many	TRBV7-2	TRBJ2-7	TGTGCCAGCAGTTTAGCCACAGGGGGCTCCTACGAGCAGTACTTC	CASSLATGGSYEQYF
14	NA	few	TRBV7-9	TRBJ1-1	TGTGCCAGCAGCTTAACTACAAGGAACACTGAAGCTTTCTTT	CASSLTTRNTEAFF
14	NA	NA	TRBV5-8	TRBJ2-7	TGTGCCAGCAGCCCGGCCTCGTCCCCCTACGAGCAGTACTTC	CASSPASSPYEQYF
11	NA	many	TRBV29-1	TRBJ2-7	TGCAGCGTTGAAGCATATTTCGAGCAGTACTTC	CSVEAYFEQYF
13	NA	few	TRBV15	TRBJ2-7	TGTGCCACCAGCAGAGTAGCCTCCTACGAGCAGTACTTC	CATSRVASYEQYF
15	NA	few	TRBV12-3/TRBV12-4	TRBJ2-1	TGTGCCAGCAGTTTTAGCGGCACCTCCTACAATGAGCAGTTCTTC	CASSFSGTSYNEQFF
17	TRBD1	few	TRBV5-1	TRBJ2-1	TGCGCCAGCAGACCAACTCAGGGGGCCCAGTCCTACAATGAGCAGTTCTTC	CASRPTQGAQSYNEQFF
14	NA	many	TRBV15	TRBJ2-7	TGTGCCACCAGCAGACGAGTAACAGGGAGTGAGCAGTACTTC	CATSRRVTGSEQYF
15	NA	few	TRBV5-1	TRBJ2-1	TGCGCCAGCAGCTTGTTTGGGGTAGCCGGCAATGAGCAGTTCTTC	CASSLFGVAGNEQFF
14	TRBD2	NA	TRBV7-2	TRBJ2-7	TGTGCCAGCAGCCCTATAGCGGGGACCTACGAGCAGTACTTC	CASSPIAGTYEQYF
14	NA	NA	TRBV12-3/TRBV12-4	TRBJ1-2	TGTGCCAGCAGTTTTAACGGGGTGGGGTATGGCTACACCTTC	CASSFNGVGYGYTF
12	NA	NA	TRBV20-1	TRBJ1-1	TGCAGTGCTAACACGGGGGGCACTGAAGCTTTCTTT	CSANTGGTEAFF
15	NA	NA	TRBV5-1	TRBJ2-7	TGCGCCAGCAGCTTGGGGGACGGAAGACTCTACGAGCAGTACTTC	CASSLGDGRLYEQYF
17	NA	NA	TRBV4-2	TRBJ1-5	TGTGCCAGCAGCCAAGTTATAGGGACAAATAGCAATCAGCCCCAGCATTTT	CASSQVIGTNSNQPQHF
13	NA	few	TRBV7-3	TRBJ2-2	TGTGCCAGCAGCCAGACCTCAACCGGGGAGCTGTTTTTT	CASSQTSTGELFF
16	TRBD1	few	TRBV24-1	TRBJ2-3	TGTGCCACCAGTGATTTCGGGACAGGGTACACAGATACGCAGTATTTT	CATSDFGTGYTDTQYF